This passage covers 2 T cell receptor beta chains from one sample sequenced in a study of blood T cells in healthy people across ages. A second PCR, run for roughly 7 to 12 cycles, used a sample-barcoded 5' primer plus a J-beta primer mix. MiXCR was run by TCRdb on the 5' RACE reads, yielding one entry per CDR3 protein. This sample carries approximately 810,000 distinct CDR3 sequences, about 36% of them seen once, and the ten largest clones take 10% to 15%. Input material: blood. These receptors were taken from a man between 18 and 29 years old in good health.

This clonotype was counted only a few times. The chain joins TRBV9 to TRBJ2-3; D call uncertain. Trimming took 4 bases from V and 5 from J, leaving 14 bases between them. This CDR3 is 14 amino acids long. In germline, CDR1 is SGDLS, CDR2 YYNGEE. The CDR3 nucleotides are TGTGCCAGCAGCCCCCGCCCGTTGGGAGATACGCAGTATTTT. Amino acids: CASSPRPLGDTQYF.

V usage is TRBV18 and J usage is TRBJ1-2; 9 bases fit TRBD1. The germline V gene encodes CDR1 KGHSH and CDR2 LQKENI. J gave up 4 bases and V 3 bases, and 15 bases lay outside the gene matches. The CDR3 runs to 18 residues. The CDR3 DNA follows: TGTGCCAGCTCACCTACTACCGGGACAGGGTTATGGAGCTATGGCTACACCTTC. It yields the protein CASSPTTGTGLWSYGYTF.